This TCR beta chain was documented in a study of blood T cells in healthy people across ages (dated by TCRdb to 2015 to 2017). Broadly, across the study: Template switching captured roughly one uniquely barcoded TCR beta cDNA molecule per two T cells in model experiments. The study measured age-related changes in TCR beta repertoire diversity using deep sequencing normalized with unique cDNA molecular identifiers. The donors were divided into four age groups: young (average around 17 years), middle-aged (almost 40), aged (roughly 66) and long-lived (about 84). To avoid experimental bias, donors of different ages were spread randomly across the sequencing lanes. Using the same blood draw, the study looked at two additional independent replicas of 1 million unique cDNA reads for two donors, one aged 18 to 30 and the other aged 80 or older. Study-wide findings and limitations: Conclusive comparison of naive and antigen-experienced compartments was prevented by the profiling of bulk unsorted PBMCs. Estimates of total diversity based on one million sequenced T cells were considered lower bounds and underestimates. Observed TCR beta diversity per million T cells fell roughly linearly with age, and a significant reduction was already apparent by age roughly 40. The long-lived group showed more naive CD4+ T cells, fewer expanded clones and increased TCR diversity than the aged group, suggesting age selection. Because donor CMV infection status was unknown, age-related changes in expanded clonotypes were potentially confounded. There was a strong correlation between observed TCR beta diversity and the percentage of naive T cells measured by flow cytometry.

Donors were about 36 systemically healthy Caucasian individuals from Russia aged roughly 6 to 90 years. Each donor gave around 9.9 milliliters of peripheral blood, collected into EDTA-treated Vacutainer tubes. Ficoll-Paque density-gradient centrifugation was used to isolate PBMCs, with at least 7 million per sample. Total RNA, at least 6 micrograms per sample, was extracted from PBMCs with Trizol reagent. Naive CD45RAhigh/CD27high T cell percentages were measured by flow cytometry on a PBMC aliquot from every donor. As to this clonotype: This clone's antigen is unknown. The record has no base qualities; no much larger clone is one base away.

Trimming costs V 5 bases and J 1 base, and their ends lie 11 bases apart. From the cysteine up to the phenylalanine, the CDR3 has a length of 14 residues. The kept DNA is CDR3 alone, 42 bases in frame from the first base. In the germline V gene (reference sequence), CDR1 corresponds to SEHNR and CDR2 to FQNEAQ. Library construction relied on 5' RACE. Sequencing used an Illumina HiSeq 2500. The second PCR ran for roughly 7 to 11 cycles and used a J-beta primer mix along with a sample-barcoded 5' primer. A template-switch 5' adaptor carrying 12 random nucleotides introduced a unique molecular identifier onto each TCR beta cDNA molecule. At least 2.5 million CDR3-containing paired-end reads were obtained from each sample. First-strand cDNA was synthesized from all RNA with the Mint cDNA synthesis kit, primed by a TRBC-specific oligonucleotide. After uracil-DNA glycosylase treatment, a first 18-cycle PCR used universal primers M1SS and BC2_uni_R on all cDNA. In the paper's pipeline: Normalization of each sample was performed by random selection of 1 million high-quality reads, each carrying a distinct molecular identifier. Instead of being binned into consensus sequences, reads that shared molecular identifiers were thrown out. MiTCR, set to a Q25 quality threshold and the strictest error-elimination algorithm, was used for CDR3 identification, clonotype clustering and error correction. A nonparametric unseen species model using Euler transformation provided a lower-bound estimate of total TCR beta diversity. TCRdb reprocessing: public reads trimmed at Q25 with fastp, clones called with MiXCR, in-frame beta chains kept. A single entry per CDR3 protein holds the most common genes and DNA from its merged rows. The V and J calls were not made by the authors but by TCRdb's processing. Recorded for this sample are over 1.5 million distinct CDR3 sequences; around half of them occurred a single time. Together, the top ten hold less than 2.5% of the sample.

Source material: blood. The V and J segments used are TRBV7-9 and TRBJ2-5, with the D gene too uncertain to name. The sequence was obtained from a woman between 35 and 50 years old in good health. Here the CDR3 is given as CASSAPRFQETQYF. The DNA is TGTGCCAGCAGCGCCCCGCGTTTCCAAGAGACCCAGTACTTC.